Presented here are 3 T cell receptor beta chains from one specimen sequenced in a study of CD8 T cells in Susac syndrome. When the RNA was reverse transcribed, random hexamers were used with an input of roughly 0.45 to 1 ug. TCRdb reprocessed the immunoSEQ multiplex PCR reads with MiXCR, giving one entry per CDR3 protein. The sample lists 200,000 to 250,000 distinct CDR3 sequences, less than 95% occurring once. Sequencing was done on a sample of CD4+ T cells from PBMCs. The receptors derive from a human donor with Susac syndrome.

The rearrangement links TRBV30 to TRBJ1-4; 8 bases fit TRBD1. Germline-derived CDR1 and CDR2 are GTSNPN and SVGIG (reference sequence). With V trimmed by 3 bases and J by 3 bases, 6 bases remained unmatched. The CDR3 is made up of 15 amino acids. CDR3 bases: TGTGCCTGGAGCCTCAGGGGGCTAGCTAATGAAAAACTGTTTTTT. Encoded protein: CAWSLRGLANEKLFF. The whole variable domain, remainder taken from reference TRBV30 and TRBJ1-4, is SQTIHQWPATLVQPVGSPLSLECTVEGTSNPNLYWYRQAAGRGLQLLFYSVGIGQISSEVPQNLSASRPQDRQFILSSKKLLLSDSGFYLCAWSLRGLANEKLFFGSGTQLSVL.

This chain's CDR3 is CAWRDGPRIGGSEAFF. CDR3 DNA: TGTGCCTGGAGGGACGGACCAAGAATAGGGGGGTCTGAAGCTTTCTTT. The chain recombines TRBV30 with TRBJ1-1, with D perhaps TRBD1 (6 bases). The V gene's germline CDR1 is GTSNPN and CDR2 SVGIG (reference sequence). The V end was cut by 3 bases, the J end by 6 bases, with 23 bases between. The CDR3 sequence is 16 residues long.

The chain combines TRBV9 with TRBJ2-4; D is perhaps TRBD1 (5 bases). V shed 3 bases and J shed 15 bases, with 19 bases lying between them. The CDR3 extends over 13 amino acids. Germline lookup yields CDR1 SGDLS and CDR2 YYNGEE. The CDR3 bases are TGTGCCAGCAGCGAAACGCAGGGAACATTAATGTACTTC. It specifies CASSETQGTLMYF.